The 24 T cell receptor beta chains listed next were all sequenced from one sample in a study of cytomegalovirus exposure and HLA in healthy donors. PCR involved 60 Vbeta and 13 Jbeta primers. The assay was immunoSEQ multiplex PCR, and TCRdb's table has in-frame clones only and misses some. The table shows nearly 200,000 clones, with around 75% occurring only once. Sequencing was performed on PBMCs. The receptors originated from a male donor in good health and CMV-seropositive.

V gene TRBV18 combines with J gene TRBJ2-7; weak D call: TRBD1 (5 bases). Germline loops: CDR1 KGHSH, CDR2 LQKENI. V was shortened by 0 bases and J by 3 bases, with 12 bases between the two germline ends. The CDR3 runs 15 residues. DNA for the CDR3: TGTGCCAGCTCACCACCGTTAGGGGCCCACTACGAGCAGTACTTC. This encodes CASSPPLGAHYEQYF.

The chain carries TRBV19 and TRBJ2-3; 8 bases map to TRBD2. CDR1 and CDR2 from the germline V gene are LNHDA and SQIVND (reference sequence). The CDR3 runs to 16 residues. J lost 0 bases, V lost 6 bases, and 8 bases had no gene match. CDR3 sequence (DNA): TGTGCCAGTAGCAGATACCTAGCGGGTAGCACAGATACGCAGTATTTT. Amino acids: CASSRYLAGSTDTQYF. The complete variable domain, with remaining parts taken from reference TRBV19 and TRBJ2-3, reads DGGITQSPKYLFRKEGQNVTLSCEQNLNHDAMYWYRQDPGQGLRLIYYSQIVNDFQKGDIAEGYSVSREKKESFPLTVTSAQKNPTAFYLCASSRYLAGSTDTQYFGPGTRLTVL.

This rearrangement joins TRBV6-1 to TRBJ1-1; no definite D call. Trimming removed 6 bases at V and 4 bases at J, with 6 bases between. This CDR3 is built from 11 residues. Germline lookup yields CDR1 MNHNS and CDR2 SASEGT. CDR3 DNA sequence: TGTGCCAGCAGAGAGATCACTGAAGCTTTCTTT. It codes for CASREITEAFF.

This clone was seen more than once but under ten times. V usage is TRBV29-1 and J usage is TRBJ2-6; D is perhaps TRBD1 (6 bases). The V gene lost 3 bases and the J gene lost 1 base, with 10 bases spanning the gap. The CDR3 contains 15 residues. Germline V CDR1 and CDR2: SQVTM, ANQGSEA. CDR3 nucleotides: TGCAGCGTTGATTCACAGGGTTCTGGGGCCAACGTCCTGACTTTC. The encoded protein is CSVDSQGSGANVLTF.

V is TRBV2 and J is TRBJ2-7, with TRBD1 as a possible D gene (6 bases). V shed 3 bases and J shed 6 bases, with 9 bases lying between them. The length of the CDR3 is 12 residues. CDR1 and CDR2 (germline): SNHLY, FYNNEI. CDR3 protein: CASSEGASEQYF. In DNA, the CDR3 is TGTGCCAGCAGTGAGGGGGCAAGCGAGCAGTACTTC.

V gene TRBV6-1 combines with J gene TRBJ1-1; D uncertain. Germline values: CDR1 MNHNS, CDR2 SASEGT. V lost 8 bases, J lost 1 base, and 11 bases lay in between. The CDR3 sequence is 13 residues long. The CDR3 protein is CASRPQTNTEAFF. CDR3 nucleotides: TGTGCCAGCCGCCCACAGACGAACACTGAAGCTTTCTTT.

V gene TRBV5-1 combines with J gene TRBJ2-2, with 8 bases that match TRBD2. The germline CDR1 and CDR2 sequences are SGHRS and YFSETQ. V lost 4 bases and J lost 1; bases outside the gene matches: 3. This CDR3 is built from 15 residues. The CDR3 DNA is TGCGCCAGCAGCCCCCTAGCGGGGAACACCGGGGAGCTGTTTTTT. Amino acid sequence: CASSPLAGNTGELFF. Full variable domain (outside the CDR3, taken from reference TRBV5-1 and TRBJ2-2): KAGVTQTPRYLIKTRGQQVTLSCSPISGHRSVSWYQQTPGQGLQFLFEYFSETQRNKGNFPGRFSGRQFSNSRSEMNVSTLELGDSALYLCASSPLAGNTGELFFGEGSRLTVL.

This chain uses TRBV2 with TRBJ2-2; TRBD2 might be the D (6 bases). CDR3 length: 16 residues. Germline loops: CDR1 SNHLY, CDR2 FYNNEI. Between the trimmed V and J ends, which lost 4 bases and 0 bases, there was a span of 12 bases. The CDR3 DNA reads TGTGCCAGCAGTGTCCGCGGGATCACGAACACCGGGGAGCTGTTTTTT. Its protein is CASSVRGITNTGELFF.

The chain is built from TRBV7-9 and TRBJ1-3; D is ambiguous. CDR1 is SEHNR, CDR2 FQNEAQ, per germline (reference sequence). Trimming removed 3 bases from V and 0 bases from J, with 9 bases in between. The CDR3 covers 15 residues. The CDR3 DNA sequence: TGTGCCAGCAGCTTGGGCCAGAACTCTGGAAACACCATATATTTT. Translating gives CASSLGQNSGNTIYF. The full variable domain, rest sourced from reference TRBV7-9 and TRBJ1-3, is DTGVSQNPRHKITKRGQNVTFRCDPISEHNRLYWYRQTLGQGPEFLTYFQNEAQLEKSRLLSDRFSAERPKGSFSTLEIQRTEQGDSAMYLCASSLGQNSGNTIYFGEGSWLTVV.

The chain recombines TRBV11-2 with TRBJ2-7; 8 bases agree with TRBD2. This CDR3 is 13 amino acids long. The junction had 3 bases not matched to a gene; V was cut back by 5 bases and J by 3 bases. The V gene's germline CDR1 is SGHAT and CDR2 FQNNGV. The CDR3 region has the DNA TGTGCCAGCAGCCTCGGGAGGGACTACGAGCAGTACTTC. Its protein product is CASSLGRDYEQYF.

The CDR3 nucleotides read TGTGCCACCAGCAGGGGACAGGCGGTCAATCAGCCCCAGCATTTT. Its protein product is CATSRGQAVNQPQHF. This chain joins TRBV15 and TRBJ1-5; 8 bases are shared with TRBD1. Losses at the gene ends were 3 bases for V and 3 bases for J; bases not matched to a gene: 4. The CDR3 is 15 amino acids. CDR1 and CDR2 from the germline V gene are LNHNV and YYDKDF (reference sequence).

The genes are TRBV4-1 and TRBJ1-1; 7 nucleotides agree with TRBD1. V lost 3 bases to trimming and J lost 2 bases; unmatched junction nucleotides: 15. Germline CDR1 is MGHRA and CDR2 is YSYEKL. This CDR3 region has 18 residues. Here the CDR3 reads CASSQGVWSRQGNTEAFF. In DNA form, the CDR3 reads TGCGCCAGCAGCCAGGGAGTATGGAGTAGACAGGGAAACACTGAAGCTTTCTTT.

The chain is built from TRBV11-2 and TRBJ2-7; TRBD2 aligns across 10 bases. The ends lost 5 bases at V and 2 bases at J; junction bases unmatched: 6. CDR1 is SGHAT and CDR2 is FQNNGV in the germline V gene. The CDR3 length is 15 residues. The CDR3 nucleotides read TGTGCCAGCAGCGCTCAACTAGCGGGAACCTACGAGCAGTACTTC. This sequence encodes CASSAQLAGTYEQYF.

This CDR3 is CASSSPGQGVGYTF. The CDR3 region has the DNA TGTGCCAGCAGTTCCCCCGGACAGGGTGTCGGCTACACCTTC. J is TRBJ1-2 and V is TRBV6-1; TRBD1 aligns across 8 bases. The length of the CDR3 is 14 residues. The ends lost 5 bases at V and 8 bases at J; junction bases unmatched: 10. The V gene's germline CDR1 is MNHNS and CDR2 SASEGT.

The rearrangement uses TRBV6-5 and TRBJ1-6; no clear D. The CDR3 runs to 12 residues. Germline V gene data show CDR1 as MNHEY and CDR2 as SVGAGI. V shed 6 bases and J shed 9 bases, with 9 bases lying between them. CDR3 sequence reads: CASRLPGSPLHF. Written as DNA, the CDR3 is TGTGCCAGCAGGCTCCCGGGTTCACCCCTCCACTTT.

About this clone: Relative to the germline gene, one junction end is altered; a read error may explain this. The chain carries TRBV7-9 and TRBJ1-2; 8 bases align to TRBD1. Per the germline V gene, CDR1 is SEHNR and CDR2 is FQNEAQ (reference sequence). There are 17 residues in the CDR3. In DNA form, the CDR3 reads TGTTCCAGCAGCTCGAGGGGACAGGAGCAAGGCAACTATGGCTACACCTTC. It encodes CSSSSRGQEQGNYGYTF.

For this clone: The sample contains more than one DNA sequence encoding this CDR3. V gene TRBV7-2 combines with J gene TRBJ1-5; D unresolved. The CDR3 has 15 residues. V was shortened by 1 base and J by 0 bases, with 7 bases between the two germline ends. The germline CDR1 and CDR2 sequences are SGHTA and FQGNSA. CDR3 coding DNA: TGTGCCAGCAGCTTAGGCGCTTATAGCAATCAGCCCCAGCATTTT. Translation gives CASSLGAYSNQPQHF.

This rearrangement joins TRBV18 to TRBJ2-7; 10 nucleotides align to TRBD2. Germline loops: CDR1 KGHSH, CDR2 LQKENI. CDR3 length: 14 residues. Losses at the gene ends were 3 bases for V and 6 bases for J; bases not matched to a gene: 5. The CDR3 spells CASSPVAGGSEQYF. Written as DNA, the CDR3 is TGTGCCAGCTCACCGGTAGCGGGAGGTAGCGAGCAGTACTTC.

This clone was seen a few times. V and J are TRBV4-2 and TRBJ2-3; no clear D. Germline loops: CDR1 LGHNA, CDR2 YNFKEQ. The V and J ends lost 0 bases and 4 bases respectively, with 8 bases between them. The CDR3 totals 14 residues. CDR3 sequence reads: CASSQDQVSDTQYF. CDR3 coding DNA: TGTGCCAGCAGCCAAGATCAGGTCTCAGATACGCAGTATTTT.

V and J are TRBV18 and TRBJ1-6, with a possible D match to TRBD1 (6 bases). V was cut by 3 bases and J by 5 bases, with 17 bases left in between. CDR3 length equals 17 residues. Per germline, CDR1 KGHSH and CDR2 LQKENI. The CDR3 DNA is TGTGCCAGCTCACCGGCAGAAACAGGGCCCAATAATTCACCCCTCCACTTT. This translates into CASSPAETGPNNSPLHF. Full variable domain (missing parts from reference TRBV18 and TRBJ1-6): NAGVMQNPRHLVRRRGQEARLRCSPMKGHSHVYWYRQLPEEGLKFMVYLQKENIIDESGMPKERFSAEFPKEGPSILRIQQVVRGDSAAYFCASSPAETGPNNSPLHFGNGTRLTVT.

DNA for the CDR3: TGCGCCAGCAGCCAAGAGATTGACAGGGTAGGGCTAGCGGGAGGGTACGAGCAGTACTTC. Protein product: CASSQEIDRVGLAGGYEQYF. The chain couples TRBV4-3 to TRBJ2-7; the match to TRBD2 covers 12 bases. The CDR3 has 20 residues. V dropped 0 bases and J dropped 4; count of bases not matched to a gene: 16. In germline, CDR1 is LGHNA, CDR2 YSLEER.

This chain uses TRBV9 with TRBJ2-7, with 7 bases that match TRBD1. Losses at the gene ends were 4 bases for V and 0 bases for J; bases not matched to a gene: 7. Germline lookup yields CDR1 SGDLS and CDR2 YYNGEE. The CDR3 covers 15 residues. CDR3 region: CASSLGGGSSYEQYF. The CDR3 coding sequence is TGTGCCAGCAGCCTAGGGGGCGGTAGCTCCTACGAGCAGTACTTC.

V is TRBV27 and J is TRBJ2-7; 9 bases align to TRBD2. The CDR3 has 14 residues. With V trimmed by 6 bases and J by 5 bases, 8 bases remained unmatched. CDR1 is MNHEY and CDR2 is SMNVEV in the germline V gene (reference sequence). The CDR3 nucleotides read TGTGCCAGCAGCCCGGGACTAGCATTAAACGAGCAGTACTTC. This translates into CASSPGLALNEQYF.

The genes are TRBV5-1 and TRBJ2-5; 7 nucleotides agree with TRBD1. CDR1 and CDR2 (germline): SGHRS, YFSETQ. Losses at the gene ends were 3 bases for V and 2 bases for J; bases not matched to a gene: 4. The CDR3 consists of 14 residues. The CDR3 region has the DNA TGCGCCAGCAGCTCCGGACAGGCTCAAGAGACCCAGTACTTC. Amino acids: CASSSGQAQETQYF.